In its sample, the clone carrying this TCR beta chain was seen once. The antigen is unknown. Use of 60 Vbeta and 13 Jbeta primers characterized the PCR. TCRdb's table, derived via immunoSEQ multiplex PCR, lists solely in-frame clones and lacks some. The repertoire has around 120,000 clones, roughly 80% of them found once; the top ten carry about 3%. This sample was taken from a study of cytomegalovirus exposure and HLA in healthy donors. Whole-study results and caveats: Sequencing probably produced one cluster of sequence variants that were highly shared. Prior analysis indicated that the majority of TCR beta V segments exhibited productivity approximately 90% or approximately 30% of the time. Further analysis, carried out later, found HLA-associated TCR beta chains more clonally expanded than equally common other chains.

The V gene lost 0 bases and the J gene lost 5 bases, with 11 bases spanning the gap. Germline loops: CDR1 SGHDT, CDR2 YYEEEE. The CDR3 consists of 14 residues. The TCR sequence derives from a woman aged 40 to 55 in good health and CMV-seropositive. The sequencing input was PBMCs. This chain links TRBV5-6 with TRBJ1-1; possible D gene TRBD1, 5 bases. CDR3 coding DNA: TGTGCCAGCAGCTTGGGGAGGGGAAGAACTGAAGCTTTCTTT. This encodes CASSLGRGRTEAFF.